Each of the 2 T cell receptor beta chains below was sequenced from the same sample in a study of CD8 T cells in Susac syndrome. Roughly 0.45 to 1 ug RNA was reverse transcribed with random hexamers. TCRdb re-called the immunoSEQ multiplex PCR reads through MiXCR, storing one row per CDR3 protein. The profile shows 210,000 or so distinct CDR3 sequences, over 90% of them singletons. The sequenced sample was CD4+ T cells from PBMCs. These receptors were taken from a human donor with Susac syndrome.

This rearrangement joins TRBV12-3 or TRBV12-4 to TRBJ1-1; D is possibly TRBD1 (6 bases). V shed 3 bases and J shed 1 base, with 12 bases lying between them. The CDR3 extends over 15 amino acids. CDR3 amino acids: CASSFKQGQNTEAFF. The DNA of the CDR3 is TGTGCCAGCAGTTTCAAACAGGGACAGAACACTGAAGCTTTCTTT.

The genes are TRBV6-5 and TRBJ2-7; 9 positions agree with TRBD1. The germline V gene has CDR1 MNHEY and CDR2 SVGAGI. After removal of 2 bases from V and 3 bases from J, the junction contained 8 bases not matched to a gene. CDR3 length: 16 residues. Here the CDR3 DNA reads TGTGCCAGCAGTTACGGAAGGGACAGGGAGGACTACGAGCAGTACTTC. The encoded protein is CASSYGRDREDYEQYF.